This passage covers 6 T cell receptor beta chains from one sample sequenced in a study of cytomegalovirus exposure and HLA in healthy donors. Data came from immunoSEQ multiplex PCR; TCRdb stores just in-frame clones and leaves some out. Of roughly 50,000 clones listed, roughly 90% are singletons. The sample taken for sequencing was PBMCs. The receptors derive from a young man in good health and CMV-seronegative.

The V gene is TRBV5-8, the J gene TRBJ2-1; maybe TRBD2 (6 bases). In germline, CDR1 is SGHTS, CDR2 YDEGEE. The V end lost 4 bases, the J end lost 0 bases, and 14 bases lay between the germline ends. This CDR3 spans 16 amino acids. Here the CDR3 reads CASSPETRASYNEQFF. CDR3 nucleotide sequence: TGTGCCAGCAGCCCCGAGACTAGAGCCTCCTACAATGAGCAGTTCTTC.

The rearrangement uses TRBV4-1 and TRBJ1-3; unclear D gene. The germline V and J ends were trimmed by 0 bases and 6 bases, with 9 bases remaining between them. The CDR3 runs 14 residues. Germline V gene lookup returns CDR1 MGHRA and CDR2 YSYEKL. CDR3 DNA: TGCGCCAGCAGCCAAGATGTGGCATTAAACACCATATATTTT. Amino acid sequence: CASSQDVALNTIYF.

V is TRBV2 and J is TRBJ2-1; 8 positions agree with TRBD2. This CDR3 has 15 amino acids. The germline CDR1 and CDR2 sequences are SNHLY and FYNNEI. J gave up 2 bases and V 5 bases, and 5 bases lay outside the gene matches. The CDR3 nucleotides are TGTGCCAGCAGTCCAGCGGGAGCCGCCTACAATGAGCAGTTCTTC. Its protein is CASSPAGAAYNEQFF.

J is TRBJ2-7 and V is TRBV5-6; 9 bases are a match to TRBD2. The ends lost 0 bases at V and 7 bases at J; junction bases unmatched: 11. This CDR3 region has 16 residues. From germline, CDR1 is SGHDT and CDR2 YYEEEE. CDR3 loop: CASSLVLAAGGGEQYF. The CDR3 DNA reads TGTGCCAGCAGCTTGGTTTTGGCAGCGGGAGGCGGAGAGCAGTACTTC. Filled out from reference TRBV5-6 and TRBJ2-7, the complete variable domain reads DAGVTQSPTHLIKTRGQQVTLRCSPKSGHDTVSWYQQALGQGPQFIFQYYEEEERQRGNFPDRFSGHQFPNYSSELNVNALLLGDSALYLCASSLVLAAGGGEQYFGPGTRLTVT.

The chain joins TRBV19 to TRBJ2-1; 8 bases map to TRBD2. CDR1 and CDR2 from the germline V gene are LNHDA and SQIVND (reference sequence). The CDR3 consists of 15 residues. The ends lost 7 bases at V and 8 bases at J; junction bases unmatched: 13. CDR3 bases: TGTGCCAGTACGAGAGACGGGACTAGTAGGGATGAGCAGTTCTTC. Translated: CASTRDGTSRDEQFF.

CDR3: CASRRAGNTDTQYF. The CDR3 nucleotides are TGTGCCAGCCGCCGTGCGGGAAACACAGATACGCAGTATTTT. The J gene is TRBJ2-3, the V gene TRBV7-9, with a tentative D call TRBD2 (6 bases). V was trimmed by 8 bases and J by 2 bases, leaving 14 bases between them. The length of the CDR3 is 14 residues. Per germline, CDR1 SEHNR and CDR2 FQNEAQ (reference sequence).